These 2 T cell receptor beta chains came from one sample sequenced in a study of shared clonotypes between healthy human individuals. The protocol was immunoSEQ multiplex PCR, while the TCRdb copy is restricted to in-frame clones and leaves out a portion. The sample records a few million clones, 85% to 95% being singletons. The sample was naive CD4+ T cells sorted from blood. The subset: CD45RA+ positively selected. Receptor source: a man aged 18-30 years in good health.

The V gene is TRBV5-4, the J gene TRBJ2-2, with D perhaps matching TRBD2 (6 bases). V lost 5 bases to trimming and J lost 1 base, with 15 bases between them. The CDR3 is 16 residues long. Germline CDR1 is SGHNT and CDR2 is YYREEE (reference sequence). The CDR3 nucleotides are TGTGCCAGCAGTCCGAAAGGGGAGGTGAACACCGGGGAGCTGTTTTTT. Amino acid sequence: CASSPKGEVNTGELFF.

This chain links TRBV6-1 with TRBJ2-1; D ambiguous. Trimming removed 1 base from V and 7 bases from J, with 14 bases in between. The CDR3 length is 15 residues. Germline V gene lookup returns CDR1 MNHNS and CDR2 SASEGT. The CDR3 region is CASSEGGFSGNEQFF. CDR3 coding DNA: TGTGCCAGCAGTGAAGGGGGTTTCAGTGGGAATGAGCAGTTCTTC.